What follows describes a single TCR beta chain. Its cognate antigen is unknown. Repertoires were generated with immunoSEQ multiplex PCR, while TCRdb's copy carries only in-frame clones and drops some. The data hold more than 80,000 clones, with around 84% observed a single time. The sample is drawn from a study of OX40 agonist ivuxolimab in advanced cancers. Study-wide context: Prior checkpoint blockade (anti-PD-1, anti-PD-L1 or anti-CTLA-4) was permitted; approximately 44% had it. Study-level results: Expanded clones were, on average, more numerous among CD8+ T cells than CD4+.

Blood sampling took place at baseline, cycle 4 day 1, and cycle 7 day 1. The clonotype comes from an adult with an advanced solid tumor such as melanoma, head and neck, liver or kidney cancer. The specimen comprised CD4+ or CD8+ T cells sorted from blood, sampled in a trial of the OX40 agonist ivuxolimab.

DNA for the CDR3: TGTGCCAGCGACGGGGACACTGAAGCTTTCTTT. Protein product: CASDGDTEAFF. The chain links TRBV7-9 to TRBJ1-1; D unresolved. Germline lookup yields CDR1 SEHNR and CDR2 FQNEAQ (reference sequence). V was trimmed by 8 bases and J by 3 bases, leaving 7 bases between them. This CDR3 spans 11 amino acids.